The 27 T cell receptor beta chains given below trace back to one sample, sequenced in a study of blood T cells in healthy people across ages. A sample-barcoded 5' primer and a J-beta primer mix were used in a second PCR of roughly 6 to 11 cycles. TCRdb itself ran the 5' RACE reads through MiXCR, one entry per CDR3 protein. This sample has 730,000 or so distinct CDR3 sequences, with around 41% found just once. Sequences were obtained from blood. These TCRs come from an elderly man in good health.

This rearrangement joins TRBV20-1 to TRBJ2-1, with 7 nucleotides matching TRBD2. This CDR3 region has 15 residues. The junction had 11 bases not matched to a gene; V was cut back by 4 bases and J by 5 bases. Germline CDR1 DFQATT, CDR2 SNEGSKA (reference sequence). For the CDR3, the DNA is TGCAGTGCTACTTATAAAAGCGGGATCAACAATGAGCAGTTCTTC. Its translation: CSATYKSGINNEQFF.

The genes are TRBV16 and TRBJ1-6; D remains unclear. The CDR3 contains 14 residues. V gave up 1 base and J gave up 3 bases, with 4 bases separating them. CDR1 KGHSY and CDR2 FQNENV come from the germline V gene. The CDR3 DNA reads TGTGCCAGCAGCCAATTTAACTATAATTCACCCCTCCACTTT. Its protein product is CASSQFNYNSPLHF.

The sample holds one count of this clonotype. The gene calls are TRBV27 and TRBJ2-2; 10 nucleotides line up with TRBD2. This CDR3 is 15 amino acids long. CDR1 is MNHEY and CDR2 is SMNVEV in the germline V gene (reference sequence). With 5 bases clipped from V and 4 bases from J, the junction kept 4 bases outside the gene matches. As DNA, the CDR3 is TGTGCCAGCAGTCCCGGGACTAGCGTCACCGGGGAGCTGTTTTTT. It is translated as CASSPGTSVTGELFF.

This clonotype appeared many times. A much bigger clone sits one base away, suggesting this may be a read error. The J gene is TRBJ2-1, the V gene TRBV9; TRBD2 aligns across 11 bases. The DNA end lines up better with TRBJ2-7; the J call may be wrong. In germline, CDR1 is SGDLS, CDR2 YYNGEE. CDR3 length: 15 residues. CDR3 DNA sequence: TGTGCCAGCAGCGCCCTAGCGGGGGGTTACAATGAGCAGTACTTC. This translates into CASSALAGGYNEQYF.

J is TRBJ2-7 and V is TRBV14; TRBD1 matches 10 bases. The junction had 5 bases not matched to a gene; V was cut back by 4 bases and J by 5 bases. The CDR3 runs to 14 residues. The germline CDR1 and CDR2 sequences are SGHDN and FVKESK. CDR3 sequence (DNA): TGTGCCAGCAGCCGATCCGGGACAGGGGACGAGCAGTACTTC. Protein sequence: CASSRSGTGDEQYF.

The J gene is TRBJ2-3, the V gene TRBV20-1; unclear D gene. CDR1 and CDR2 from the germline V gene are DFQATT and SNEGSKA (reference sequence). The V gene lost 6 bases and the J gene lost 2 bases, with 18 bases spanning the gap. This CDR3 has 15 residues. Written as DNA, the CDR3 is TGCAGTGCCAGAAAGTACACGACACCCACAGATACGCAGTATTTT. Translated: CSARKYTTPTDTQYF.

This clonotype was seen once. CDR3 amino acids: CASSLDVLTADTQYF. For the CDR3, the DNA is TGTGCCAGCAGCTTAGATGTCCTCACGGCAGATACGCAGTATTTT. The J gene is TRBJ2-3, the V gene TRBV11-2; no clear D gene. V shed 0 bases and J shed 4 bases, with 11 bases lying between them. Per the germline V gene, CDR1 is SGHAT and CDR2 is FQNNGV. The CDR3 covers 15 residues.

This clonotype was observed many times. V is TRBV5-1 and J is TRBJ2-7; 9 positions agree with TRBD2. The ends lost 2 bases at V and 1 base at J; junction bases unmatched: 4. Looked up from germline, CDR1 is SGHRS and CDR2 is YFSETQ. The CDR3 extends over 15 amino acids. The CDR3 region is CASSFSSGGSYEQYF. The CDR3 bases are TGCGCCAGCAGCTTCAGTAGCGGGGGATCCTACGAGCAGTACTTC.

The J gene is TRBJ2-1, the V gene TRBV11-2; TRBD2 agrees at 7 bases. Losses at the gene ends were 3 bases for V and 6 bases for J; bases not matched to a gene: 14. Germline V gene sequence: CDR1 SGHAT, CDR2 FQNNGV. This CDR3 comprises 17 residues. Here the CDR3 DNA reads TGTGCCAGCAGCTTTTCCTCACTGGGAGGGATAATCAATGAGCAGTTCTTC. Protein: CASSFSSLGGIINEQFF.

In its sample, this clonotype was seen a few times. The rearrangement uses TRBV7-2 and TRBJ2-3; D not certain. Per the germline V gene, CDR1 is SGHTA and CDR2 is FQGNSA. Trimming left V 5 bases short and J 2 bases short, with 8 bases between. CDR3 length: 13 amino acids. The CDR3 DNA sequence: TGTGCCAGCAGCACGGCTGCCACAGATACGCAGTATTTT. The encoded protein is CASSTAATDTQYF.

The CDR3 loop reads CSVGRGTDTGELFF. The CDR3 coding sequence is TGCAGCGTTGGAAGGGGAACAGACACCGGGGAGCTGTTTTTT. The chain uses TRBV29-1 and TRBJ2-2, with D perhaps TRBD1 (5 bases). CDR1 and CDR2 (germline): SQVTM, ANQGSEA. The length of the CDR3 is 14 residues. The V gene lost 4 bases and the J gene lost 3 bases, with 12 bases spanning the gap.

This clonotype appeared many times. The chain is built from TRBV3-1 and TRBJ2-5; TRBD2 matches 10 bases. CDR3 length: 15 amino acids. Trimming took 0 bases from V and 13 from J; bases not matched to a gene: 11. Per the germline V gene, CDR1 is LGHDT and CDR2 is YNNKEL (reference sequence). In nucleotides, the CDR3 is TGTGCCAGCAGCCAAGATAGAAGAGCGGGGGGGCCCCCGTACTTC. Translating gives CASSQDRRAGGPPYF.

The chain has TRBV4-1 and TRBJ2-1; 10 bases line up with TRBD2. Trimming took 4 bases from V and 9 from J; bases not matched to a gene: 12. Germline values: CDR1 MGHRA, CDR2 YSYEKL. This CDR3 has 16 residues. CDR3 sequence (DNA): TGCGCCAGCAGCCCTCCGGGACTAGCGAGGGGGTGTGAGCAGTTCTTC. Translating gives CASSPPGLARGCEQFF.

This clonotype showed up just a few times. V and J are TRBV20-1 and TRBJ1-5; unclear D gene. With 3 bases removed from V and 6 bases from J, the gap between germline ends came to 15 bases. The CDR3 is 14 residues long. Germline V gives CDR1 DFQATT, CDR2 SNEGSKA (reference sequence). Here the CDR3 reads CSASLPFPPQPQHF. The CDR3 nucleotides are TGCAGTGCTAGTCTTCCCTTCCCCCCTCAGCCCCAGCATTTT.

This clonotype appeared once. A junction boundary mismatches the germline segment, possibly from a read error. The chain uses TRBV7-2 and TRBJ1-2; the D is unclear. The CDR3 consists of 13 residues. Per germline, CDR1 SGHTA and CDR2 FQGNSA. CDR3 amino acids: CACSLVLDPGYTF. DNA for the CDR3: TGTGCCTGCAGCTTAGTTTTGGACCCGGGCTACACCTTC.

The chain carries TRBV20-1 and TRBJ1-5, with 8 bases lining up with TRBD1. Germline V lookup: CDR1 DFQATT, CDR2 SNEGSKA (reference sequence). The trim removed 3 bases at V and 12 bases at J, leaving 13 bases unmatched. This CDR3 region has 14 residues. In DNA, the CDR3 is TGCAGTGCTAGGCGTCCGACGGGACAGGCCCTCCAGCATTTT. Its translation: CSARRPTGQALQHF.

V is TRBV27 and J is TRBJ2-1, with 7 bases aligning to TRBD2. Germline CDR1 MNHEY, CDR2 SMNVEV (reference sequence). Losses at the gene ends were 2 bases for V and 2 bases for J; bases not matched to a gene: 18. The CDR3 runs 20 residues. CDR3 in amino acids: CASSLRQRAGVTRTYNEQFF. In DNA, the CDR3 is TGTGCCAGCAGTTTACGCCAAAGGGCGGGAGTAACGCGGACCTACAATGAGCAGTTCTTC.

At least ten counts were recorded for this clonotype. This chain connects TRBV9 to TRBJ2-3; 11 bases agree with TRBD2. V lost 0 bases, J lost 4 bases, and 16 bases stayed unmatched. In germline, CDR1 is SGDLS, CDR2 YYNGEE. The CDR3 contains 20 residues. In DNA, the CDR3 is TGTGCCAGCAGCGTAGGTCATTGGAGGGTAGCGGGGGGGCCCGCAGATACGCAGTATTTT. Encoded protein: CASSVGHWRVAGGPADTQYF.

This clonotype was counted once. This chain connects TRBV21-1 to TRBJ2-5; the listed D gene, TRBD1, was not tested against the DNA. TRBV21-1 is deemed a pseudogene. This CDR3 region has 15 residues. The CDR3 loop reads CARELFGGAGEAQYF. The CDR3 DNA reads TGTGCCAGGGAGCTGTTTGGGGGGGCCGGAGAGGCCCAGTACTTC.

The chain joins TRBV10-3 to TRBJ1-1, with D possibly being TRBD1 (5 bases). The germline gives CDR1 ENHRY, CDR2 SYGVKD. CDR3 size: 11 residues. V lost 8 bases, J lost 6 bases, and 10 bases lay in between. CDR3 nucleotides: TGTGCCATCGGGGGGGACCCTGAAGCTTTCTTT. Its protein is CAIGGDPEAFF.

The V gene is TRBV11-2, the J gene TRBJ2-1; D possibly corresponds to TRBD2 (6 bases). The V and J ends lost 2 bases and 5 bases respectively, with 16 bases between them. This CDR3 spans 16 amino acids. Looked up from germline, CDR1 is SGHAT and CDR2 is FQNNGV. The CDR3 sequence is CASSLTRSAGNNEQFF. As DNA, the CDR3 is TGTGCCAGCAGCTTAACCCGATCCGCGGGGAACAATGAGCAGTTCTTC.

This clonotype was seen a handful of times. The CDR3 loop is CASSQDRADYEQYF. CDR3 nucleotides: TGTGCCAGCAGCCAAGACAGGGCGGACTACGAGCAGTACTTC. The chain uses TRBV4-2 and TRBJ2-7; TRBD1 might be the D (5 bases). From germline, CDR1 is LGHNA and CDR2 YNFKEQ. The V and J ends lost 0 bases and 3 bases respectively, with 9 bases between them. The CDR3 extends over 14 amino acids.

This chain joins TRBV5-1 and TRBJ2-3; 14 bases line up with TRBD2. Germline V gives CDR1 SGHRS, CDR2 YFSETQ. V gave up 4 bases and J gave up 0 bases; unmatched junction bases: 10. CDR3 length: 19 amino acids. CDR3 DNA sequence: TGCGCCAGCAGCGGTTCCGGGACTAGCGGGGGCACTAGCACAGATACGCAGTATTTT. It translates to CASSGSGTSGGTSTDTQYF.

This chain joins TRBV12-3 or TRBV12-4 and TRBJ1-4; no reliable D call. The CDR3 length is 13 residues. V lost 0 bases and J 8 bases, leaving 7 bases between the germline ends. The CDR3 bases are TGTGCCAGCAGTTTAGCGTTCGGGGAAAAACTGTTTTTT. As protein: CASSLAFGEKLFF.

This clonotype was counted between two and nine times. The rearrangement uses TRBV7-2 and TRBJ2-4, with 7 bases fitting TRBD2. V lost 2 bases and J lost 13; bases outside the gene matches: 8. There are 13 residues in the CDR3. Germline loops: CDR1 SGHTA, CDR2 FQGNSA. The CDR3 reads CASSLPPAGAQYF. Here the CDR3 DNA reads TGTGCCAGCAGCTTACCGCCCGCGGGAGCACAGTACTTC.

The V call is TRBV12-3 or TRBV12-4, the J call TRBJ1-1; 9 nucleotides agree with TRBD1. CDR3 length: 15 residues. The ends lost 3 bases at V and 4 bases at J; junction bases unmatched: 6. CDR3 residues: CASSLRGTGTTEAFF. The DNA for the CDR3 is TGTGCCAGCAGTTTGAGGGGGACAGGGACCACTGAAGCTTTCTTT.

The chain joins TRBV5-1 to TRBJ2-3; possibly TRBD1 or TRBD2 for D (5 bases each). The ends were cut back, 4 bases at V and 2 bases at J, with 11 bases in the middle. The CDR3 is 14 amino acids. CDR1 and CDR2 from the germline V gene are SGHRS and YFSETQ. The CDR3 DNA reads as TGCGCCAGCAGCGGGACGGTGTTCACAGATACGCAGTATTTT. Protein sequence: CASSGTVFTDTQYF.